This T cell receptor (beta chain) is drawn from a study of PD-1 blockade in classical Hodgkin lymphoma. V gave up 5 bases and J gave up 3 bases, with 15 bases separating them. CDR1 and CDR2 from the germline V gene are SGDLS and YYNGEE. The CDR3 totals 14 residues. Every patient had relapsed following autologous stem cell transplantation, and cohorts differed in brentuximab vedotin exposure. Sequencing was performed with immunoSEQ multiplex PCR; in TCRdb, only in-frame clones are kept and a portion is missing. The profile covers approximately 89,000 clones, with around 80% appearing a single time and over 9% taken by the ten largest.

The gene calls are TRBV9 and TRBJ2-7, with TRBD1 as a possible D gene (6 bases). This TCR was sampled from a human donor with classical Hodgkin lymphoma. This sample comprised peripheral blood mononuclear cells (PBMCs), obtained at baseline. This CDR3 is CASSSTGTGYEQYF. In DNA form, the CDR3 reads TGTGCCAGCAGTTCAACAGGGACGGGCTACGAGCAGTACTTC.